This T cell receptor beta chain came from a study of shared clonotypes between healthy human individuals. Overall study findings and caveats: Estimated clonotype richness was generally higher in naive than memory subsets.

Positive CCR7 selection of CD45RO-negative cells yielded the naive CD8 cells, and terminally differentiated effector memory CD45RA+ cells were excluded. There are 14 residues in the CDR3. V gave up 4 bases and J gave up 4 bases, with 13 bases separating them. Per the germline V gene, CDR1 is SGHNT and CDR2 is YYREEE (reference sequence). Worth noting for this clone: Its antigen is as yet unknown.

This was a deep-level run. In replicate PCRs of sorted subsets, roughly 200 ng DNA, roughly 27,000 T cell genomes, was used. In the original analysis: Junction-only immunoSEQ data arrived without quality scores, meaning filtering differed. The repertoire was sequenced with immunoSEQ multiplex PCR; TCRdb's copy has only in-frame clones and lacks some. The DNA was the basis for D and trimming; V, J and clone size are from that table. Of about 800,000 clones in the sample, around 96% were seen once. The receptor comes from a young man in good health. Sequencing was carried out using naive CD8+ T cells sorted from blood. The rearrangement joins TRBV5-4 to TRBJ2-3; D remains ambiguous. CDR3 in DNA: TGTGCCAGCAGCCCCCAGCGATTGGCAGATACGCAGTATTTT. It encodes CASSPQRLADTQYF.